The T cell receptor beta chain under discussion was sequenced for a study of tumor-infiltrating lymphocytes in primary liver carcinoma. Starting from 500 ng of total RNA, TCR beta cDNA was produced with a primer in the constant region. Sequencing libraries for TCR beta derived from three nested multiplex PCR rounds that used slightly modified ARM-PCR. The study ran its first two PCR rounds for roughly 10 cycles each, using TRBV1-TRBV30 forward primers and a C-beta reverse primer. One entry per CDR3 protein results from TCRdb running MiXCR on the multiplex PCR reads. The data contain 40,000 to 55,000 distinct CDR3 sequences, less than 75% of them singletons. From unsorted bulk tissue weighing about 18-30 mg, DNA and RNA were co-extracted. This clonotype has only one observation. Germline V gives CDR1 LNHDA, CDR2 SQIVND (reference sequence). The V end lost 7 bases, the J end lost 4 bases, and 16 bases lay between the germline ends. This CDR3 has 14 amino acids.

The TCR sequence derives from a middle-aged man with primary liver carcinoma and hepatitis B virus infection. Sequenced: liver tumor tissue from sampling region 5. The subset is: tumor region T5, tumor centre. The rearrangement links TRBV19 to TRBJ1-1, with a weak D call TRBD1 (5 bases). The CDR3 loop is CASTMTAGGTEAFF. CDR3 DNA sequence: TGTGCCAGTACTATGACTGCCGGGGGCACTGAAGCTTTCTTT.